What follows describes a single T cell receptor (beta chain). Its antigen is currently unknown. The sample is drawn from a study of OX40 agonist ivuxolimab in advanced cancers. Across the study: A history of anti-PD-1, anti-PD-L1 or anti-CTLA-4 therapy was acceptable, and about 40% had some. Findings of the study overall: Expanded clones tended on average to be more numerous among CD8+ T cells than CD4+.

There are 17 residues in the CDR3. Trimming removed 0 bases from V and 1 base from J, with 16 bases in between. Germline V CDR1 and CDR2: LGHNA, YSLEER. Clones were sequenced by immunoSEQ multiplex PCR, and TCRdb holds only the in-frame ones, with some missing. The sample lists around 15,000 clones, about 75% occurring once. The chain uses TRBV4-3 and TRBJ2-7; the D is unclear. This receptor was obtained from an adult with an advanced solid tumor such as melanoma, head and neck, liver or kidney cancer. This sample comprised CD4+ or CD8+ T cells sorted from blood, obtained in a trial of the OX40 agonist ivuxolimab. The CDR3 protein is CASSQERPGAESYEQYF. Here the CDR3 DNA reads TGCGCCAGCAGCCAAGAACGCCCGGGTGCGGAATCCTACGAGCAGTACTTC.